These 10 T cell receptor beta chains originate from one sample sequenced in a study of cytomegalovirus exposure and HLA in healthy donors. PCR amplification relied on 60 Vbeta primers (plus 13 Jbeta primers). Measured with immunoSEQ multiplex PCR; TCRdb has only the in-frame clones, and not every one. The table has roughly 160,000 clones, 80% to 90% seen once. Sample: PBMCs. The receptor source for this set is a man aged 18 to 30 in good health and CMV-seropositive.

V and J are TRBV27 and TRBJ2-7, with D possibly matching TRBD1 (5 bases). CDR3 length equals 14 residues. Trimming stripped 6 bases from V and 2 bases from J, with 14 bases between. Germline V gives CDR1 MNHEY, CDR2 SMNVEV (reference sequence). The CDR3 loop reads CASSPLKGPYEQYF. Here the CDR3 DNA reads TGTGCCAGCAGCCCCTTGAAGGGGCCCTACGAGCAGTACTTC.

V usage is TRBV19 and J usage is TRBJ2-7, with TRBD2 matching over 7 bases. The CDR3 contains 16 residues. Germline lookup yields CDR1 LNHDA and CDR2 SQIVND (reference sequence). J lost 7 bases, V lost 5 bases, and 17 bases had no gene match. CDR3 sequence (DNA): TGTGCCAGTAGTGTTGGGAGACTACCAACGGGGGGAGAGCAGTACTTC. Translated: CASSVGRLPTGGEQYF.

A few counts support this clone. The CDR3 loop reads CASSLSTSTDTQYF. In DNA form, the CDR3 reads TGTGCCAGCAGCTTAAGTACTAGCACAGATACGCAGTATTTT. The rearrangement uses TRBV7-9 and TRBJ2-3; D is uncertain. Deletions cut 2 bases from V and 0 bases from J, with 6 bases between. The CDR3 totals 14 residues. CDR1 SEHNR and CDR2 FQNEAQ come from the germline V gene (reference sequence).

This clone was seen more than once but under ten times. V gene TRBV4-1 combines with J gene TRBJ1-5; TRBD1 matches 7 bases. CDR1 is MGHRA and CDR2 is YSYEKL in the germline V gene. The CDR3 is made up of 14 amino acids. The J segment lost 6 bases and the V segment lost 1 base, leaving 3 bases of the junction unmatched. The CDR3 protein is CASSQGQGAQPQHF. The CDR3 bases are TGCGCCAGCAGCCAAGGACAGGGCGCTCAGCCCCAGCATTTT.

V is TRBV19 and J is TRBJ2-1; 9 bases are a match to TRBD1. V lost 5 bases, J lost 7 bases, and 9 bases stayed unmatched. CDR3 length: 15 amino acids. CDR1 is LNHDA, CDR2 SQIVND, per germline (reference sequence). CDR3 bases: TGTGCCAGTAGTGCACCGGGACAGGGAAGTAATGAGCAGTTCTTC. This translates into CASSAPGQGSNEQFF.

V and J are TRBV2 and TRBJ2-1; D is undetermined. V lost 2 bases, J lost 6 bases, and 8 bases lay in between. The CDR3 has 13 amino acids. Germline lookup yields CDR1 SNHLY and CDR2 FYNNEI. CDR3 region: CASSERATNEQFF. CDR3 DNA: TGTGCCAGCAGTGAACGCGCCACCAATGAGCAGTTCTTC.

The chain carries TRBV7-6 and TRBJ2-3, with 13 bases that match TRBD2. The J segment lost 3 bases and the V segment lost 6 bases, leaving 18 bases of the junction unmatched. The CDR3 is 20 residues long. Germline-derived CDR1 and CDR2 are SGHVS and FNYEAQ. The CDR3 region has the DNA TGTGCCAGCAGTCAATCGGAACTAGCGGGGGGGCCGCGCCGTACAGATACGCAGTATTTT. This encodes CASSQSELAGGPRRTDTQYF.

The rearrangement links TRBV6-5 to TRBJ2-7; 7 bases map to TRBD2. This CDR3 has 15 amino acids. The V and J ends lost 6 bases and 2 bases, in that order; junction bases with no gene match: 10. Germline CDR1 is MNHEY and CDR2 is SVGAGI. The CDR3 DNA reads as TGTGCCAGCAGCCACGCTACAGCGGGAACCTACGAGCAGTACTTC. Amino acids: CASSHATAGTYEQYF.

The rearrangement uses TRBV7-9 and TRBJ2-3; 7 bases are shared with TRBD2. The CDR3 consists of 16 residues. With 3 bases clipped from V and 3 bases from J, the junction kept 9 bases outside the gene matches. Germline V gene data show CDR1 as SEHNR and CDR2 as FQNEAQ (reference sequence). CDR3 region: CASSFLPGLLTDTQYF. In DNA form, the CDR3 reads TGTGCCAGCAGCTTCTTACCGGGACTATTAACAGATACGCAGTATTTT.

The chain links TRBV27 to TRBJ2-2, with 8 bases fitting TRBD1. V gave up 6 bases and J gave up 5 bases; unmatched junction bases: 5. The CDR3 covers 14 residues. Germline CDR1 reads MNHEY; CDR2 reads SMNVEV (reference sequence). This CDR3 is CASRTGAGTGELFF. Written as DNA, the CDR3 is TGTGCCAGCAGGACAGGGGCGGGAACCGGGGAGCTGTTTTTT.